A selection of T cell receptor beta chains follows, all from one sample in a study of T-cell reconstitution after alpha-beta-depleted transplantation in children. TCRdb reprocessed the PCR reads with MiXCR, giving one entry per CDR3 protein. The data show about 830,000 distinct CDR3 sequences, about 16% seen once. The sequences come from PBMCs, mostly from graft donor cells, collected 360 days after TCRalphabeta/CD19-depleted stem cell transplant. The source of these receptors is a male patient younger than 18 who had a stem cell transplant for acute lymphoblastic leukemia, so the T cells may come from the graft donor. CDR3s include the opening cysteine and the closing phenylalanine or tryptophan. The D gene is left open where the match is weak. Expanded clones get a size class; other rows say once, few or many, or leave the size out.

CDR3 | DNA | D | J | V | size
CASGLALPLARENNEQFF | TGTGCTAGTGGTTTGGCTCTGCCACTCGCCCGGGAGAACAATGAGCAGTTCTTC | - | TRBJ2-1 | TRBV12-5 | -
CASGAVRTQYF | TGTGCCAGCGGGGCGGTTCGGACCCAGTACTTC | - | TRBJ2-5 | TRBV9 | -
CASSPWAHRADTQYF | TGCGCCAGCAGCCCTTGGGCCCATAGGGCAGATACGCAGTATTTT | - | TRBJ2-3 | TRBV4-1 | -
CSAILRGLEQYF | TGCAGTGCTATCCTCCGGGGCCTCGAGCAGTACTTC | - | TRBJ2-7 | TRBV20-1 | -
CATSPIADQPQHF | TGTGCCACCAGCCCGATAGCGGATCAGCCCCAGCATTTT | - | TRBJ1-5 | TRBV15 | -
CASSLESLGIYNEQFF | TGTGCCAGCAGCTTAGAGTCGTTAGGGATCTACAATGAGCAGTTCTTC | - | TRBJ2-1 | TRBV7-6 | -
CASSLPDNQETQYF | TGTGCCAGCAGCTTGCCGGACAACCAAGAGACCCAGTACTTC | - | TRBJ2-5 | TRBV5-4 | -
CASSWDYLDEQYF | TGTGCCAGCAGTTGGGACTATCTAGACGAGCAGTACTTC | TRBD2 | TRBJ2-7 | TRBV27 | few
CASSLRKMGQGVYGYTF | TGTGCCAGCAGTTTGAGGAAAATGGGACAGGGGGTCTATGGCTACACCTTC | TRBD1 | TRBJ1-2 | TRBV12-3/TRBV12-4 | few
CASSPRRGGGYTF | TGTGCCAGCAGCCCACGCAGGGGCGGGGGCTACACCTTC | - | TRBJ1-2 | TRBV7-3 | few
CASSHSKDADTQYF | TGCGCCAGCAGCCATAGTAAGGACGCAGATACGCAGTATTTT | - | TRBJ2-3 | TRBV4-1 | few
CASSSGTSGAYNEQFF | TGTGCCAGCAGCTCTGGGACTAGCGGGGCTTACAATGAGCAGTTCTTC | TRBD2 | TRBJ2-1 | TRBV5-5 | many
CASSDRAGSSYEQYF | TGTGCCAGCAGCGACCGAGCGGGAAGCTCCTACGAGCAGTACTTC | TRBD2 | TRBJ2-7 | TRBV6-2/TRBV6-3 | -
CSVVGDTQYF | TGCAGCGTTGTAGGGGATACGCAGTATTTT | - | TRBJ2-3 | TRBV29-1 | many
CASSYLYGRYNEQFF | TGTGCCAGCAGCTATTTGTACGGGAGGTACAATGAGCAGTTCTTC | TRBD2 | TRBJ2-1 | TRBV11-3 | -
CASSPRTSRAHEQFF | TGTGCCAGCAGCCCACGGACTAGCCGGGCCCATGAGCAGTTCTTC | TRBD2 | TRBJ2-1 | TRBV9 | -
CASTSLGAVTGANVLTF | TGTGCCAGCACCTCTTTGGGGGCCGTGACTGGGGCCAACGTCCTGACTTTC | - | TRBJ2-6 | TRBV7-9 | -
CASSPRDRSEKLFF | TGTGCCAGCAGCCCCCGGGACAGATCCGAAAAACTGTTTTTT | TRBD1 | TRBJ1-4 | TRBV7-2 | few
CASSLVRDTESSSYEQYF | TGCGCCAGCAGCCTCGTCCGGGACACCGAATCCTCATCCTACGAGCAGTACTTC | - | TRBJ2-7 | TRBV5-1 | -
CSARRSRIATNEQFF | TGCAGTGCTAGAAGGAGCCGGATAGCCACTAATGAGCAGTTCTTC | - | TRBJ2-1 | TRBV20-1 | many
CASSGHGTVNSPLHF | TGCGCCAGCAGTGGCCACGGGACAGTGAATTCACCCCTCCACTTT | TRBD1 | TRBJ1-6 | TRBV10-2 | -
CASSLRGGDEKLFF | TGTGCCAGCAGTTTGAGAGGGGGCGATGAAAAACTGTTTTTT | TRBD1 | TRBJ1-4 | TRBV12-3/TRBV12-4 | few
CASSWAQGTAQYF | TGTGCCAGCAGTTGGGCACAGGGTACGGCCCAGTACTTC | - | TRBJ2-5 | TRBV27 | -
CSAYPDQNTGELFF | TGCAGTGCTTACCCGGACCAGAACACCGGGGAGCTGTTTTTT | - | TRBJ2-2 | TRBV20-1 | many
CASSSTTGGARQETQYF | TGTGCCAGCAGCTCCACAACAGGGGGGGCTAGACAAGAGACCCAGTACTTC | - | TRBJ2-5 | TRBV7-9 | few
CAIRLADRETQYF | TGTGCCATCAGACTAGCGGACAGGGAGACCCAGTACTTC | - | TRBJ2-5 | TRBV10-3 | -
CASSKTIVLSNEQFF | TGTGCCAGCAGCAAAACGATTGTTTTGAGCAATGAGCAGTTCTTC | - | TRBJ2-1 | TRBV14 | few
CASSRLAGFPNEQFF | TGTGCCAGCAGCAGACTAGCGGGATTCCCCAATGAGCAGTTCTTC | TRBD2 | TRBJ2-1 | TRBV6-4 | -
CASSPLLDQTSTDTQYF | TGTGCCAGCAGCCCCCTCTTAGACCAAACCTCAACGGATACGCAGTATTTT | - | TRBJ2-3 | TRBV12-3/TRBV12-4 | -
CASSAKQDYEQYF | TGTGCCAGCAGCGCCAAACAGGACTACGAACAGTACTTC | - | TRBJ2-7 | TRBV21-1 | -
CAGTGAAGELFF | TGTGCCGGGACAGGGGCGGCCGGGGAGCTGTTTTTT | TRBD1 | TRBJ2-2 | TRBV29-1 | few
CASSFLGTSGRNNEQFF | TGCGCCAGCAGCTTTTTAGGGACTAGCGGGAGAAACAATGAGCAGTTCTTC | TRBD2 | TRBJ2-1 | TRBV5-1 | -
CASTTPDRGYQETQYF | TGCGCCAGCACCACACCAGACAGGGGTTATCAAGAGACCCAGTACTTC | TRBD1 | TRBJ2-5 | TRBV5-1 | many
CASSSHRTNTEAFF | TGTGCCAGCAGTTCCCATCGGACCAACACTGAAGCTTTCTTT | - | TRBJ1-1 | TRBV12-3/TRBV12-4 | -
CSARGTGGNEQYF | TGCAGTGCTAGAGGGACAGGGGGCAACGAGCAGTACTTC | TRBD1 | TRBJ2-7 | TRBV20-1 | -
CASSLVGQGSGEQYF | TGCGCCAGCAGCTTGGTTGGGCAGGGGTCCGGCGAGCAGTACTTC | - | TRBJ2-7 | TRBV5-1 | few
CASSSTYRDGLSKGFYEQYF | TGTGCCAGCAGCTCAACGTATCGGGACGGATTATCCAAGGGGTTTTACGAGCAGTACTTC | - | TRBJ2-7 | TRBV7-6 | -
CSAIQGIEAFF | TGCAGTGCTATTCAGGGGATTGAAGCTTTCTTT | - | TRBJ1-1 | TRBV20-1 | -
CASSFPTWGGETQYF | TGTGCCAGCAGCTTCCCTACCTGGGGGGGAGAGACCCAGTACTTC | TRBD2 | TRBJ2-5 | TRBV11-2 | few
CASSLYRSTDTQYF | TGTGCCAGCAGCCTATACCGGAGTACCGATACGCAGTATTTT | - | TRBJ2-3 | TRBV7-3 | few
CASSLWDSPLHF | TGTGCCAGCAGCTTATGGGATTCACCCCTCCACTTT | - | TRBJ1-6 | TRBV7-9 | many
CAWSVQNGYEQYF | TGTGCCTGGAGTGTACAGAACGGCTACGAGCAGTACTTC | - | TRBJ2-7 | TRBV30 | few
CATSVEVEAFF | TGTGCCACCAGTGTAGAGGTTGAAGCTTTCTTT | - | TRBJ1-1 | TRBV24-1 | few
CASSYLAGVRETQYF | TGTGCCAGCAGTTACTTAGCGGGAGTTCGAGAGACCCAGTACTTC | TRBD2 | TRBJ2-5 | TRBV6-5 | many
CASSFPPVNHEQFF | TGTGCCAGCAGTTTCCCCCCGGTGAATCATGAGCAGTTCTTC | - | TRBJ2-1 | TRBV12-3/TRBV12-4 | few
CASSISRGYTTGELFF | TGTGCCAGCAGCATATCGAGGGGGTATACCACCGGGGAGCTGTTTTTT | - | TRBJ2-2 | TRBV11-2 | -
CASTSKEKLFF | TGTGCCAGCACCTCGAAGGAAAAACTGTTTTTT | - | TRBJ1-4 | TRBV12-3/TRBV12-4 | few
CASRGALSYEQYF | TGCGCCAGCAGGGGCGCCCTCTCCTACGAGCAGTACTTC | - | TRBJ2-7 | TRBV5-1 | -
CSARDGRFYEQYF | TGCAGTGCTAGAGATGGACGGTTTTACGAGCAGTACTTC | - | TRBJ2-7 | TRBV20-1 | -
CASSERTPGKSHEQYF | TGTGCCAGCAGTGAAAGGACGCCGGGCAAGTCCCACGAGCAGTACTTC | - | TRBJ2-7 | TRBV2 | -
CSVHSGTGYLRRQYF | TGCAGCGTTCATTCCGGGACAGGTTATTTACGACGGCAGTACTTC | TRBD1 | TRBJ2-7 | TRBV29-1 | -
CASSGGGGTWTQYF | TGTGCCAGCAGTGGAGGGGGAGGCACGTGGACCCAGTACTTC | - | TRBJ2-5 | TRBV12-3/TRBV12-4 | many
CASSVHPPLYEQYF | TGTGCCAGCAGTGTACACCCCCCTTTATACGAGCAGTACTTC | - | TRBJ2-7 | TRBV27 | few
CASSFTGEGDEQFF | TGCGCCAGCAGCTTTACGGGAGAGGGGGATGAGCAGTTCTTC | - | TRBJ2-1 | TRBV5-1 | -
CAWSQDYEQYF | TGTGCCTGGAGCCAGGACTACGAGCAGTACTTC | - | TRBJ2-7 | TRBV30 | few
CASSLGRQLEAFF | TGTGCCAGCAGCTTAGGTAGACAACTTGAAGCTTTCTTT | - | TRBJ1-1 | TRBV11-2 | -
CASSLAGRGRNQPQHF | TGTGCCAGCAGCTTAGCGGGCAGGGGGAGGAATCAGCCCCAGCATTTT | TRBD1 | TRBJ1-5 | TRBV7-8 | few
CASSQGLASGNTGELFF | TGTGCCAGCAGCCAAGGCCTGGCTAGCGGGAACACCGGGGAGCTGTTTTTT | TRBD2 | TRBJ2-2 | TRBV4-2 | few
CASSLVTAYEQYF | TGTGCCAGCAGCTTAGTGACCGCCTACGAGCAGTACTTC | - | TRBJ2-7 | TRBV11-2 | many